The present entry profiles one TCR beta chain with its context. Trimming at V came to 1 base and at J to 5 bases, leaving 13 bases not matched to a gene. This CDR3 comprises 18 residues. Germline CDR1 DFQATT, CDR2 SNEGSKA (reference sequence). The sample comes from a study of identical twins. In TCRdb, the 5' RACE reads were re-called with MiXCR into one record per CDR3 protein. The sample holds 450,000 or so distinct CDR3 sequences; 12% to 15% are singletons and the top ten take roughly 0.56%. These same data were also listed under a study on yellow fever vaccine responses in identical twins.

This sequence was found in a woman aged 18 to 35 in good health. The sequenced sample was CD4+ T cells sorted from blood. The chain is built from TRBV20-1 and TRBJ2-5, with 13 bases lining up with TRBD2. In DNA form, the CDR3 reads TGCAGTGCTAGAGGGACTAGCGGGAGTTTACGCACGGGGGAGACCCAGTACTTC. Its protein is CSARGTSGSLRTGETQYF.